The clone carrying this T cell receptor (beta chain) was picked up a small number of times. Its antigen is unidentified. V lost 6 bases to trimming and J lost 2 bases, with 10 bases between them. The CDR3 length is 13 residues. Full-length variable regions came from constant-region reverse primers plus semi-nested Nested Universal Primer A PCR. TCRdb itself ran the 5' RACE reads through MiXCR, one entry per CDR3 protein. The repertoire holds fewer than 75,000 distinct CDR3 sequences, about 25% seen once, with roughly 2.2% in the top ten. Treg sorting used a CD4+CD25+CD127-/low gate. Study-wide findings and caveats: Tumor memory CD4+ T cell TCR gene usage clustered with blood and lymph node memory CD4+ cells and lymph node naive CD4+ cells.

This receptor was identified in a female donor with breast cancer. The rearrangement links TRBV12-3 or TRBV12-4 to TRBJ2-5; D perhaps matches TRBD2 (6 bases). The sample taken for sequencing was tumor-infiltrating Tregs sorted from the breast tumor. CDR3 sequence: CASRPAGQETQYF. Written as DNA, the CDR3 is TGTGCCAGCAGACCCGCGGGGCAAGAGACCCAGTACTTC.